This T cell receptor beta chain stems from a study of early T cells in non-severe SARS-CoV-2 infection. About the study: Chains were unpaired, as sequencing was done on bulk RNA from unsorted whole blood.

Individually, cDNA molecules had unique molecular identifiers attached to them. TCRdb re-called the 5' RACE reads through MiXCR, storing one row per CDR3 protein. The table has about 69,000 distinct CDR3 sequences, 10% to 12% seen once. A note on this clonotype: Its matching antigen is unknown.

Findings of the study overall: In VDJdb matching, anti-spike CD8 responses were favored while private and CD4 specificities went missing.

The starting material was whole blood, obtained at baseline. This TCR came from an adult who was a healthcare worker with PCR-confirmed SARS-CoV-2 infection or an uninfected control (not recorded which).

The CDR3 loop is CASSGGTGWGEKLFF. The CDR3 bases are TGTGCCAGTAGTGGCGGGACAGGGTGGGGTGAAAAACTGTTTTTT. The chain employs TRBV19 and TRBJ1-4, with 9 bases aligning to TRBD1. Per germline, CDR1 LNHDA and CDR2 SQIVND (reference sequence). The V and J ends lost 5 bases and 7 bases, in that order; junction bases with no gene match: 8. There are 15 residues in the CDR3. The whole variable domain, remainder taken from reference TRBV19 and TRBJ1-4, is DGGITQSPKYLFRKEGQNVTLSCEQNLNHDAMYWYRQDPGQGLRLIYYSQIVNDFQKGDIAEGYSVSREKKESFPLTVTSAQKNPTAFYLCASSGGTGWGEKLFFGSGTQLSVL.